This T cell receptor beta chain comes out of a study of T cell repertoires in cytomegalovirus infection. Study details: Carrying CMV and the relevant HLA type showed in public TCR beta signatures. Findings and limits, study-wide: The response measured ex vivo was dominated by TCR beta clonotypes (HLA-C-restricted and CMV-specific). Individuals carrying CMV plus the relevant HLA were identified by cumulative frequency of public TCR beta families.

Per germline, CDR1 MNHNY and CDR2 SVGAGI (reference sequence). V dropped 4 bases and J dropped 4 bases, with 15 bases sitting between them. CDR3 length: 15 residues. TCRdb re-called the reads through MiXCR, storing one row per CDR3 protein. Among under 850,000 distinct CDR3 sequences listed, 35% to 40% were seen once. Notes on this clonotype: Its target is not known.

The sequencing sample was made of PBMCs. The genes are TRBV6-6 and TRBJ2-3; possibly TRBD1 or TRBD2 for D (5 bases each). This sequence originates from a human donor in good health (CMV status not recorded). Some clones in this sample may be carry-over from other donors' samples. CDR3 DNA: TGTGCCAGCAGTTCCTCTTGGGGGAGAGCAGATACGCAGTATTTT. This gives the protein CASSSSWGRADTQYF.